This T cell receptor beta chain stems from a study of blood T cell repertoires in COVID-19. Across the study: Sources were T cells, B-cell-depleted T cells, or PBMCs; the material itself was cDNA or gDNA.

Categorization into cohorts depended on clinical history that participants reported. Comment on this clone: Its ends do not fully match the called genes, so a read error is possible.

Libraries were prepared by immunoSEQ multiplex PCR; TCRdb keeps only in-frame clonotypes and omits some of them. The table lists around 120,000 clones, roughly 90% of them singletons. CDR1 SQVTM and CDR2 ANQGSEA come from the germline V gene. The CDR3 is 14 amino acids. The chain is built from TRBV29-1 and TRBJ1-1; D ambiguous. Specimen: PBMCs or T cells enriched from blood (not recorded which). The TCR was taken from a woman aged 45-59 years who had recovered from COVID-19. The CDR3 bases are TGCAGCGTTAATGTGGTCAGGTCGAACCCTGAAGCTTTCTTT. It translates to CSVNVVRSNPEAFF.